The clone carrying this T cell receptor beta chain was seen once. There are 13 residues in the CDR3. Germline V lookup: CDR1 LNHDA, CDR2 SQIVND (reference sequence). The V end was cut by 0 bases, the J end by 8 bases, with 9 bases between. The record originates from a study of PD-L1 blockade in urothelial cancer. About the study: Atezolizumab, begun by patients in about 2014, was given at 1,200 mg intravenously every 3 weeks.

Profiled with immunoSEQ multiplex PCR; TCRdb holds only in-frame clones, not every one. The sample records more than 50,000 clones, approximately 80% being singletons. This chain joins TRBV19 and TRBJ2-3; D is undetermined. Specimen: PBMCs, collected around atezolizumab (anti-PD-L1) treatment. This sequence was found in a man aged 70 or older with urothelial cancer. The DNA of the CDR3 is TGTGCCAGTAGTATAGAGGTCCTCGGTACGCAGTATTTT. Residues: CASSIEVLGTQYF.